Listed here are 9 T cell receptor beta chains from one sample, sequenced in a study of T-cell reconstitution after alpha-beta-depleted transplantation in children. A TCRbeta library incorporating unique molecular identifiers was prepared. TCRdb processed the PCR reads anew with MiXCR; each CDR3 protein has one entry. Here the sample spans hundreds of thousands of distinct CDR3 sequences, around 13% being singletons. Sequences were derived from PBMCs, sampled before TCRalphabeta/CD19-depleted stem cell transplant. These receptors came from a girl aged 2 to 9 with congenital amegakaryocytic thrombocytopenia, due to receive a stem cell transplant.

The V call is TRBV6-1, the J call TRBJ2-5, with D perhaps TRBD1 (6 bases). V lost 6 bases and J 5 bases, leaving 16 bases between the germline ends. Germline CDR1 is MNHNS and CDR2 is SASEGT. This CDR3 is built from 14 residues. The CDR3 reads CASRDHRAWETQYF. Here the CDR3 DNA reads TGTGCCAGCAGGGACCACAGGGCCTGGGAGACCCAGTACTTC.

This clonotype was seen many times. This rearrangement joins TRBV20-1 to TRBJ2-3; D may be TRBD2 (5 bases). The CDR3 has 17 residues. Germline V gene sequence: CDR1 DFQATT, CDR2 SNEGSKA (reference sequence). Trimming left V 5 bases short and J 15 bases short, with 36 bases between. CDR3 residues: CSALKSGVGDTPEGRYF. As DNA, the CDR3 is TGCAGTGCTTTAAAGAGCGGAGTTGGGGATACCCCTGAGGGTAGATATTTT.

This clonotype was found many times. The rearrangement joins TRBV10-3 to TRBJ2-3, with TRBD2 matching 10 bases. Germline CDR1 reads ENHRY; CDR2 reads SYGVKD. Trimming at V came to 3 bases and at J to 8 bases, leaving 5 bases not matched to a gene. This CDR3 comprises 14 residues. This chain's CDR3 is CAISEGLAGATQYF. In nucleotides, the CDR3 is TGTGCCATCAGTGAAGGTCTAGCGGGAGCTACGCAGTATTTT.

This clonotype was detected ten times or more. This chain uses TRBV15 with TRBJ1-5, with D possibly being TRBD1 (5 bases). With 0 bases removed from V and 5 bases from J, the gap between germline ends came to 11 bases. CDR3 length: 15 residues. CDR1 LNHNV and CDR2 YYDKDF come from the germline V gene (reference sequence). CDR3 region: CATSRDPGAYQPQHF. The CDR3 DNA reads TGTGCCACCAGCAGAGATCCCGGGGCATATCAGCCCCAGCATTTT.

In its sample, this clonotype was seen many times. The rearrangement uses TRBV11-2 and TRBJ2-3, with 16 nucleotides matching TRBD2. Looked up from germline, CDR1 is SGHAT and CDR2 is FQNNGV. CDR3 length equals 17 residues. After removal of 0 bases from V and 6 bases from J, the junction contained 3 bases not matched to a gene. CDR3 nucleotide sequence: TGTGCCAGCAGCTTAGACGGGACTAGCGGGAGGGCGGATACGCAGTATTTT. Amino acids: CASSLDGTSGRADTQYF.

In its sample, this clonotype was seen a few times. The V gene is TRBV7-8, the J gene TRBJ2-5; 8 bases are a match to TRBD2. Germline-derived CDR1 and CDR2 are SGHVS and FQNEAQ. The CDR3 sequence is 14 residues long. The junction had 5 bases not matched to a gene; V was cut back by 6 bases and J by 2 bases. The CDR3 DNA sequence: TGTGCCAGCAGTCCGTCTAGCGGGCAAGAGACCCAGTACTTC. Protein product: CASSPSSGQETQYF.

Turning to this clonotype: Sequence at one end of the junction differs from germline and may be a read error. The chain has TRBV20-1 and TRBJ2-6; no clear D. Germline CDR1 DFQATT, CDR2 SNEGSKA (reference sequence). There are 16 residues in the CDR3. CDR3 sequence reads: CCAVKEMGSGANVLTF. The CDR3 coding sequence is TGCTGTGCTGTCAAAGAGATGGGATCTGGGGCCAACGTCCTGACTTTC.

The CDR3 sequence: CASSLIASGSVGGPDTQYF. The CDR3 DNA sequence: TGCGCCAGCAGCTTGATTGCTAGCGGGAGCGTAGGGGGCCCAGATACGCAGTATTTT. The gene calls are TRBV5-1 and TRBJ2-3; 10 bases are shared with TRBD2. With V trimmed by 1 base and J by 4 bases, 15 bases remained unmatched. Germline V gene sequence: CDR1 SGHRS, CDR2 YFSETQ. This CDR3 contains 19 residues.

The table lists this clonotype with many counts. The chain is built from TRBV7-9 and TRBJ1-1, with a tentative D call TRBD1 (5 bases). The CDR3 contains 13 residues. The V end lost 4 bases, the J end lost 4 bases, and 10 bases lay between the germline ends. Germline V gene lookup returns CDR1 SEHNR and CDR2 FQNEAQ (reference sequence). The CDR3 nucleotides are TGTGCCAGCAGCTCGGGACCCCCCACTGAAGCTTTCTTT. It encodes CASSSGPPTEAFF. Looking up the rest from reference TRBV7-9 and TRBJ1-1 gives the full variable domain: DTGVSQNPRHKITKRGQNVTFRCDPISEHNRLYWYRQTLGQGPEFLTYFQNEAQLEKSRLLSDRFSAERPKGSFSTLEIQRTEQGDSAMYLCASSSGPPTEAFFGQGTRLTVV.